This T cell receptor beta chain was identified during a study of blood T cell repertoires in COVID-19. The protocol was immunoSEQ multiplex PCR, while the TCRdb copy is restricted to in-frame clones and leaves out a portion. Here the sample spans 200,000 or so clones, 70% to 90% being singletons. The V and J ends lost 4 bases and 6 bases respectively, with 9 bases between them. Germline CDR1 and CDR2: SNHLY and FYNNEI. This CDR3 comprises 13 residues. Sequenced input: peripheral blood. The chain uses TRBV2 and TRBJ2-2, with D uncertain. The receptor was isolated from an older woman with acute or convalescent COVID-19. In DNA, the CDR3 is TGTGCCAGCAGTGTAAGCGCCTCCGGGGAGCTGTTTTTT. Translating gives CASSVSASGELFF.